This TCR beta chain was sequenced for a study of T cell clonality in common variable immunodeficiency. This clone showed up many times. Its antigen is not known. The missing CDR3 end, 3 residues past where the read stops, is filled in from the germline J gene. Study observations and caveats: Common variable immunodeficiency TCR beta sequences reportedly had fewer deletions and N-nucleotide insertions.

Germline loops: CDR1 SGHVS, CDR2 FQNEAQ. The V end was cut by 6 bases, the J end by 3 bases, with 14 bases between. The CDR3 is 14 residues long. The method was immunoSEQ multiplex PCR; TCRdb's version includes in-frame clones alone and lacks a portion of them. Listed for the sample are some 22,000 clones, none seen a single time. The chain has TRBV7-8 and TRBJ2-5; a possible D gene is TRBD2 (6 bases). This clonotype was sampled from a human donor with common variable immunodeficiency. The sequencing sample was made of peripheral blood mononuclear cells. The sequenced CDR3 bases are TGTGCCAGCAGGGGGGGTCTACGGAAAGAGACC. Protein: CASRGGLRKET. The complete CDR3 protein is CASRGGLRKETQYF. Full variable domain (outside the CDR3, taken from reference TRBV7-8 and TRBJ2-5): GAGVSQSPRYKVAKRGQDVALRCDPISGHVSLFWYQQALGQGPEFLTYFQNEAQLDKSGLPSDRFFAERPEGSVSTLKIQRTQQEDSAVYLCASRGGLRKETQYFGPGTRLLVL.